This is a list of T cell receptor beta chains from one sample in a study of shared clonotypes between healthy human individuals. The table came from immunoSEQ multiplex PCR; TCRdb's copy has only in-frame clones and leaves some out. The table includes millions of clones, more than 90% detected once. Sequenced: naive CD4+ T cells sorted from blood. All receptors come from a man aged 18 to 30 in good health. Each CDR3 is given with its conserved first and last residue.

V gene: TRBV9
CDR3 protein: CASSVTGGYEQYF

V gene: TRBV5-8
CDR3 protein: CASSLWGGFNQPQHF

V gene: TRBV29-1
CDR3 protein: CSVDRSETQYF

V gene: TRBV6-1
CDR3 protein: CASSDGSVSANEKLFF

V gene: TRBV19
CDR3 protein: CASSIVLGSNQPQHF

V gene: TRBV29-1
CDR3 protein: CSVEPLWAGQGGTDTQYF

V gene: TRBV5-8
CDR3 protein: CASRRGRGPNEKLFF

V gene: TRBV7-9
CDR3 protein: CATTSGTGLYEQYF

V gene: TRBV6-1
CDR3 protein: CAGSGHENSPLHF

V gene: TRBV7-8
CDR3 protein: CASSPRGGNRGGYTF

V gene: TRBV5-8
CDR3 protein: CASKLSGAETQYF

V gene: TRBV6-1
CDR3 protein: CASRGSGNTIYF

V gene: TRBV2
CDR3 protein: CASRPSGAPYEQYF

V gene: TRBV7-9
CDR3 protein: CASSLFLAQETQYF

V gene: TRBV6-6
CDR3 protein: CASWIGQGLYEQYF

V gene: TRBV18
CDR3 protein: CASSPSWTVGYEQYF

V gene: TRBV14
CDR3 protein: CASSRGPRMYNSPLHF

V gene: TRBV6-6
CDR3 protein: CASNRNTEAFF

V gene: TRBV2
CDR3 protein: CASILLAGASYEQYF

V gene: TRBV19
CDR3 protein: CASSILHQLHDGYTF

V gene: TRBV7-2
CDR3 protein: CASSLGARSDTQYF

V gene: TRBV5-1
CDR3 protein: CASSGTGAGNEQFF

V gene: TRBV7-7
CDR3 protein: CASSLGSGGAQETQYF

V gene: TRBV6-1
CDR3 protein: CASSEAYTDTQYF

V gene: TRBV28
CDR3 protein: CASSATKGLGGYTF

V gene: TRBV6-5
CDR3 protein: CASSYGAGKVYEQYF

V gene: TRBV28
CDR3 protein: CASSFSGGDNSPLHF

V gene: TRBV6-1
CDR3 protein: CASSVPGPETQYF

V gene: TRBV7-2
CDR3 protein: CASSLRQEGYEQYF

V gene: TRBV5-6
CDR3 protein: CASSLGSNTGELFF

V gene: TRBV10-1
CDR3 protein: CASSVSGTDTQYF

V gene: TRBV5-4
CDR3 protein: CASSPRPGEETQYF

V gene: TRBV11-2
CDR3 protein: CASSPLTNTGELFF

V gene: TRBV5-1
CDR3 protein: CASRAGNQETQYF

V gene: TRBV5-1
CDR3 protein: CASSRGGTGDNEQFF

V gene: TRBV4-3
CDR3 protein: CASSASDGFRGEQYF

V gene: TRBV28
CDR3 protein: CASTSPGTVDYEQYF

V gene: TRBV19
CDR3 protein: CASSTPDKQYF

V gene: TRBV30
CDR3 protein: CAWTTRIYGYTF

V gene: TRBV5-6
CDR3 protein: CASSLGGEQFF

V gene: TRBV21-1
CDR3 protein: CASSSLCPISATTLHSNQPQHF

V gene: TRBV6-5
CDR3 protein: CASSRGGVNEQFF

V gene: TRBV5-1
CDR3 protein: CASSLAQLGVGGELFF

V gene: TRBV7-9
CDR3 protein: CASSPGTGGTETQYF

V gene: TRBV11-2
CDR3 protein: CASSLGGIEQYF

V gene: TRBV18
CDR3 protein: CASSPETGPYEQYF

V gene: TRBV5-1
CDR3 protein: CASSLGQATYNEQFF

V gene: TRBV30
CDR3 protein: CAWTNGDTAFF

V gene: TRBV6-6
CDR3 protein: CASSYSLDRVTDEQFF

V gene: TRBV7-9
CDR3 protein: CASSLREASRYNEQFF

V gene: TRBV6-1
CDR3 protein: CASSPSRGSEKLFF

V gene: TRBV7-2
CDR3 protein: CASSLGLLNSPLHF

V gene: TRBV18
CDR3 protein: CASSPPGTGATDTQYF

V gene: TRBV27
CDR3 protein: CASSYRGLNYGYTF

V gene: TRBV7-2
CDR3 protein: CASSPGGTGTTEAFF